The 26 T cell receptor beta chains reported below all come from one sample, sequenced in a study of T cells in women clearing cervical HPV infection. Data came from immunoSEQ multiplex PCR; TCRdb stores just in-frame clones and leaves some out. The sample has roughly 15,000 clones. The specimen was blood buffy coat. These receptors were obtained from a woman between 18 and 69 years old with a cervical HPV16 infection that either progressed to CIN3+ or cleared (not recorded which).

CDR3 DNA, as far as it was read: TGTGCCAGTAGTATAGGATCTTTAGATGAG. Its translation: CASSIGSLDE. The entire CDR3 is CASSIGSLDEQFF. The rearrangement joins TRBV19 to TRBJ2-1; no clear D. The read comes to an end 3 residues before the CDR3 does, leaving the germline J gene to fill in the end. CDR1 LNHDA and CDR2 SQIVND come from the germline V gene (reference sequence). The CDR3 runs 13 residues. The V gene lost 1 base and the J gene lost 8 bases, with 9 bases spanning the gap. Full variable domain (missing parts from reference TRBV19 and TRBJ2-1): DGGITQSPKYLFRKEGQNVTLSCEQNLNHDAMYWYRQDPGQGLRLIYYSQIVNDFQKGDIAEGYSVSREKKESFPLTVTSAQKNPTAFYLCASSIGSLDEQFFGPGTRLTVL.

Of note for this clone: The sequenced fragment ends 3 residues before the CDR3 boundary, so the rest is inferred from the germline J gene. The chain has TRBV20-1 and TRBJ2-7; possible D gene TRBD1, 6 bases. The germline CDR1 and CDR2 sequences are DFQATT and SNEGSKA (reference sequence). The CDR3 contains 13 residues. The ends were cut back, 5 bases at V and 2 bases at J, with 13 bases in the middle. The CDR3 protein is CSAQTGRTYEQYF. CDR3 bases read: TGCAGTGCTCAAACAGGGAGAACCTACGAG.

Comments on this clone: The read ends 3 residues before the CDR3 terminus; that terminus is restored from the germline J gene. This sequence joins TRBV20-1 and TRBJ2-3; D ambiguous. The CDR3 is 11 residues long. Per germline, CDR1 DFQATT and CDR2 SNEGSKA (reference sequence). V was shortened by 4 bases and J by 3 bases, with 5 bases between the two germline ends. CDR3 amino acids: CSATYTDTQYF. The part of the CDR3 DNA that was read is TGCAGTGCTACCTATACAGATACG.

The covered CDR3 bases are TGTGCCAGCAGGATGAGGCAGGGGGCAACTGAA. It encodes CASRMRQGATE. The CDR3 in full is CASRMRQGATEAFF. This rearrangement joins TRBV6-4 to TRBJ1-1, with TRBD1 matching over 8 bases. The read comes to an end 3 residues before the CDR3 does, leaving the germline J gene to fill in the end. After removal of 6 bases from V and 5 bases from J, the junction contained 8 bases not matched to a gene. CDR1 and CDR2 from the germline V gene are MRHNA and SNTAGT. The CDR3 contains 14 residues.

On this clone itself: The read ends 3 residues shy of where the CDR3 ends; the end is completed using the germline J gene. This chain links TRBV2 with TRBJ2-3; a weak D match, TRBD1 (5 bases). The V end was cut by 6 bases, the J end by 0 bases, with 13 bases between. The CDR3 spans 15 residues. Germline CDR1 SNHLY, CDR2 FYNNEI. Incomplete CDR3 DNA: TGTGCCAGCAGCCCCCAGGGATTTAGCACAGATACG. Its protein product is CASSPQGFSTDT. The CDR3 in full is CASSPQGFSTDTQYF.

About this clone itself: The CDR3 end is not reached by the read, which stops 3 residues before it; the germline J gene fills it in. The V call is TRBV20-1, the J call TRBJ2-6; D ambiguous. CDR3 length: 13 residues. Germline CDR1 and CDR2: DFQATT and SNEGSKA (reference sequence). Trimming removed 4 bases from V and 1 base from J, with 5 bases in between. The CDR3: CSATVSGANVLTF. The part of the CDR3 DNA that was read is TGCAGTGCTACGGTATCTGGGGCCAACGTC.

On this clone itself: Sequencing ends 3 residues short of the CDR3 end; the germline J gene provides the rest. The V gene is TRBV7-8, the J gene TRBJ2-7, with 7 nucleotides matching TRBD1. Germline-derived CDR1 and CDR2 are SGHVS and FQNEAQ. The trim removed 1 base at V and 3 bases at J, leaving 6 bases unmatched. The CDR3 has 15 residues. CDR3 bases read: TGTGCCAGCAGCTTAGGCCAGGGACAGATCTACGAG. Protein: CASSLGQGQIYE. The entire CDR3 protein reads CASSLGQGQIYEQYF.

Regarding this clone: The sequenced fragment ends 3 residues before the CDR3 boundary, so the rest is inferred from the germline J gene. The chain combines TRBV19 with TRBJ2-7; 8 positions agree with TRBD2. V dropped 6 bases and J dropped 5; count of bases not matched to a gene: 15. This CDR3 region has 16 residues. CDR1 is LNHDA, CDR2 SQIVND, per germline (reference sequence). Incomplete CDR3 DNA: TGTGCCAGTAGGGGACTAGGGAGGCAAGGGGGGAACGAG. It encodes CASRGLGRQGGNE. The whole CDR3 protein reads CASRGLGRQGGNEQYF. Full variable domain (remainder filled in from reference TRBV19 and TRBJ2-7): DGGITQSPKYLFRKEGQNVTLSCEQNLNHDAMYWYRQDPGQGLRLIYYSQIVNDFQKGDIAEGYSVSREKKESFPLTVTSAQKNPTAFYLCASRGLGRQGGNEQYFGPGTRLTVT.

With regard to this clone: The read halts 3 residues ahead of the CDR3 end, with the missing end drawn from the germline J gene. This chain connects TRBV6-1 to TRBJ2-3, with 11 nucleotides matching TRBD2. The junction had 2 bases not matched to a gene; V was cut back by 2 bases and J by 4 bases. CDR3 length: 15 amino acids. CDR1 MNHNS and CDR2 SASEGT come from the germline V gene. The CDR3: CASSELAGGPDTQYF. The sequenced part of the CDR3 DNA is TGTGCCAGCAGTGAACTAGCGGGGGGACCAGATACG.

Remarks on this clone: The read terminates 3 residues ahead of where the CDR3 ends, so the germline J gene completes it. This rearrangement joins TRBV5-1 to TRBJ2-3; TRBD1 matches at 8 bases. With 0 bases clipped from V and 3 bases from J, the junction kept 0 bases outside the gene matches. The germline gives CDR1 SGHRS, CDR2 YFSETQ. CDR3 length equals 14 residues. CDR3 region: CASSLGDRTDTQYF. The part of the CDR3 DNA that was read is TGCGCCAGCAGCTTGGGGGACAGGACAGATACG.

On this clone: The read stops 3 residues short of the end of the CDR3; the missing end is completed from the germline J gene. The chain is built from TRBV20-1 and TRBJ2-5, with D perhaps TRBD2 (5 bases). This CDR3 has 15 residues. Germline lookup yields CDR1 DFQATT and CDR2 SNEGSKA (reference sequence). V lost 5 bases to trimming and J lost 2 bases, with 18 bases between them. The CDR3 protein is CSAEQYQAGQETQYF. The CDR3 DNA, read in part, is TGCAGTGCTGAGCAGTACCAGGCGGGTCAAGAGACC.

A remark on this clone: The DNA ends 3 residues before the CDR3 does, and the rest of the CDR3 is filled in from the germline J gene. V and J are TRBV7-9 and TRBJ2-2; D possibly corresponds to TRBD1 (6 bases). Germline V gene data show CDR1 as SEHNR and CDR2 as FQNEAQ (reference sequence). The length of the CDR3 is 14 residues. Trimming removed 5 bases at V and 1 base at J, with 8 bases between. The CDR3 DNA, read in part, is TGTGCCAGCAGCCAGACAGGGAACACCGGGGAG. Its translation is CASSQTGNTGE. The whole CDR3 sequence reads CASSQTGNTGELFF.

A word on this clone: The observed sequence ends 3 residues before the CDR3 terminus, with the missing tail filled in from the germline J gene. The J gene is TRBJ1-1, the V gene TRBV18; a possible D gene is TRBD1 (6 bases). The ends were cut back, 5 bases at V and 1 base at J, with 14 bases in the middle. Looked up from germline, CDR1 is KGHSH and CDR2 is LQKENI. CDR3 length: 15 residues. The CDR3 here is CASSSVGQTNTEAFF. CDR3 bases read: TGTGCCAGCTCATCCGTCGGACAGACGAACACTGAA. The full variable domain, with the rest looked up from reference TRBV18 and TRBJ1-1, is NAGVMQNPRHLVRRRGQEARLRCSPMKGHSHVYWYRQLPEEGLKFMVYLQKENIIDESGMPKERFSAEFPKEGPSILRIQQVVRGDSAAYFCASSSVGQTNTEAFFGQGTRLTVV.

Of note for this clone: The read falls 3 residues short of the CDR3 end, and the missing part is taken from the germline J gene. The chain employs TRBV30 and TRBJ2-3; D may match TRBD1 or TRBD2 (7 bases each). CDR3 length: 16 amino acids. Between the trimmed V and J ends, which lost 2 bases and 3 bases, there was a span of 18 bases. From germline, CDR1 is GTSNPN and CDR2 SVGIG (reference sequence). CDR3 sequence reads: CAWSIKTGRGTDTQYF. The CDR3 DNA, read in part, is TGTGCCTGGAGTATAAAGACAGGGAGGGGGACAGATACG.

CDR3 bases read: TGCGCCAGCAGCCGCCGACAGGGAGGGTCCACTGAA. As protein: CASSRRQGGSTE. The whole CDR3 protein reads CASSRRQGGSTEAFF. The chain recombines TRBV4-1 with TRBJ1-1; 7 bases fit TRBD1. Read coverage stops 3 residues before the CDR3 terminus; the germline J gene supplies the remainder. The CDR3 is made up of 15 amino acids. The germline V gene has CDR1 MGHRA and CDR2 YSYEKL. The ends lost 4 bases at V and 4 bases at J; junction bases unmatched: 9.

Of note for this clone: The CDR3 end falls 3 residues outside the read, so it is completed with the germline J gene. The genes are TRBV5-1 and TRBJ2-3; the D gene is possibly TRBD2 (6 bases). Trimming shortened V by 0 bases and J by 5 bases, and 16 bases separated the two germline ends. Germline CDR1 is SGHRS and CDR2 is YFSETQ. The CDR3 consists of 16 residues. CDR3 DNA (partial): TGCGCCAGCAGCTTGGGGGGTAGCGGCGGTGGAGATACG. It specifies CASSLGGSGGGDT. The whole CDR3 protein reads CASSLGGSGGGDTQYF. Together with reference TRBV5-1 and TRBJ2-3, the CDR3 gives the full variable domain: KAGVTQTPRYLIKTRGQQVTLSCSPISGHRSVSWYQQTPGQGLQFLFEYFSETQRNKGNFPGRFSGRQFSNSRSEMNVSTLELGDSALYLCASSLGGSGGGDTQYFGPGTRLTVL.

A word on this clone: The read is 3 residues too short to cover the CDR3 end, so that end is filled in from the germline J gene. The chain joins TRBV5-1 to TRBJ2-3; TRBD2 aligns across 15 bases. From germline, CDR1 is SGHRS and CDR2 YFSETQ. The trim removed 4 bases at V and 0 bases at J, leaving 6 bases unmatched. This CDR3 is built from 18 residues. CDR3 DNA (partial): TGCGCCAGCAGCACGGGGACTAGCGGGGGGCAGAGCACAGATACG. Protein: CASSTGTSGGQSTDT. The full-length CDR3 reads as CASSTGTSGGQSTDTQYF.

Regarding this clone: The read ends 3 residues shy of where the CDR3 ends; the end is completed using the germline J gene. The V call is TRBV5-1, the J call TRBJ1-1; D is possibly TRBD1 (5 bases). V was cut by 0 bases and J by 1 base, with 10 bases left in between. The CDR3 is made up of 15 amino acids. CDR1 SGHRS and CDR2 YFSETQ come from the germline V gene. CDR3 amino acids: CASSLEGAENTEAFF. CDR3 DNA (partial): TGCGCCAGCAGCTTGGAAGGGGCAGAGAACACTGAA. Full variable domain (outside the CDR3, taken from reference TRBV5-1 and TRBJ1-1): KAGVTQTPRYLIKTRGQQVTLSCSPISGHRSVSWYQQTPGQGLQFLFEYFSETQRNKGNFPGRFSGRQFSNSRSEMNVSTLELGDSALYLCASSLEGAENTEAFFGQGTRLTVV.

Note on this clone: The read ends 3 residues early relative to the CDR3; the germline J gene fills the gap. The chain has TRBV30 and TRBJ1-1, with D tentatively TRBD1 (5 bases). The germline CDR1 and CDR2 sequences are GTSNPN and SVGIG (reference sequence). The V end lost 2 bases, the J end lost 4 bases, and 8 bases lay between the germline ends. The CDR3 sequence is 12 residues long. This CDR3 reads CAWSIRVTEAFF. The CDR3 bases that were read are TGTGCCTGGAGTATCAGGGTCACTGAA.

As regards this clone: The CDR3 is cut off 3 residues early in the read; its end comes from the germline J gene. Other nucleotide sequences from this sample produce the same CDR3. The rearrangement joins TRBV18 to TRBJ2-1; TRBD1 might be the D (6 bases). The CDR3 runs to 14 residues. The germline V gene encodes CDR1 KGHSH and CDR2 LQKENI. The V and J ends lost 6 bases and 6 bases respectively, with 15 bases between them. CDR3: CASSPPGVFNEQFF. Incomplete CDR3 DNA: TGTGCCAGCTCCCCTCCAGGGGTCTTCAATGAG.

A remark on this clone: Read coverage stops 3 residues before the CDR3 terminus; the germline J gene supplies the remainder. The rearrangement joins TRBV7-6 to TRBJ1-1; TRBD1 might be the D (6 bases). V lost 3 bases and J lost 5, with 16 bases in between. CDR3 length equals 15 residues. The V gene's germline CDR1 is SGHVS and CDR2 FNYEAQ. The CDR3 here is CASSLDSSMWTEAFF. The DNA read from the CDR3 is TGTGCCAGCAGCTTGGACAGTTCCATGTGGACTGAA.

The sequenced CDR3 bases are TGCAGTGCTAGAGTCAACAGGGGCACTGAA. It is translated as CSARVNRGTE. The complete CDR3 protein is CSARVNRGTEAFF. The chain has TRBV20-1 and TRBJ1-1; 7 nucleotides match TRBD1. The read falls 3 residues short of the CDR3 end, and the missing part is taken from the germline J gene. The CDR3 loop spans 13 amino acids. Trimming at V came to 1 base and at J to 4 bases, leaving 3 bases not matched to a gene. The germline CDR1 and CDR2 sequences are DFQATT and SNEGSKA (reference sequence).

Details on this clone: Germline and junction disagree at one end, which may indicate a read error. The CDR3 is cut off 3 residues early in the read; its end comes from the germline J gene. The chain couples TRBV20-1 to TRBJ2-1, with D possibly being TRBD2 (7 bases). CDR1 and CDR2 (germline): DFQATT, SNEGSKA (reference sequence). The CDR3 covers 17 residues. CDR3 bases read: TGCAGTGCCAGAGGGGGGGGCGCCGGGATACGGGGCAATGAG. Translating it yields CSARGGGAGIRGNE. The complete CDR3 reads CSARGGGAGIRGNEQFF.

A remark on this clone: Read coverage stops 3 residues before the CDR3 terminus; the germline J gene supplies the remainder. V usage is TRBV4-2 and J usage is TRBJ2-7, with a weak D call TRBD1 (5 bases). CDR1 and CDR2 from the germline V gene are LGHNA and YNFKEQ. V was trimmed by 0 bases and J by 3 bases, leaving 9 bases between them. CDR3 length: 14 amino acids. The CDR3 loop reads CASSQEWGFYEQYF. CDR3 bases read: TGTGCCAGCAGCCAAGAATGGGGCTTCTACGAG.

A remark on this clone: The read ends 3 residues early relative to the CDR3; the germline J gene fills the gap. The gene calls are TRBV27 and TRBJ1-4, with D possibly matching TRBD1 (5 bases). The V and J ends lost 2 bases and 5 bases respectively, with 9 bases between them. The CDR3 loop spans 14 amino acids. Germline assignment: CDR1 MNHEY and CDR2 SMNVEV (reference sequence). CDR3 residues: CASSLQGGNEKLFF. The sequenced part of the CDR3 DNA is TGTGCCAGCAGTTTACAGGGTGGGAATGAAAAA. The full variable domain, completed using reference TRBV27 and TRBJ1-4, is EAQVTQNPRYLITVTGKKLTVTCSQNMNHEYMSWYRQDPGLGLRQIYYSMNVEVTDKGDVPEGYKVSRKEKRNFPLILESPSPNQTSLYFCASSLQGGNEKLFFGSGTQLSVL.

CDR3 sequence reads: CATSGQWPNQPQHF. CDR3 DNA (partial): TGTGCCACATCCGGACAGTGGCCAAATCAGCCC. J is TRBJ1-5 and V is TRBV19; maybe TRBD1 (6 bases). The observed sequence ends 3 residues before the CDR3 terminus, with the missing tail filled in from the germline J gene. CDR1 is LNHDA, CDR2 SQIVND, per germline (reference sequence). The V end lost 10 bases, the J end lost 4 bases, and 17 bases lay between the germline ends. The CDR3 is 14 residues long.